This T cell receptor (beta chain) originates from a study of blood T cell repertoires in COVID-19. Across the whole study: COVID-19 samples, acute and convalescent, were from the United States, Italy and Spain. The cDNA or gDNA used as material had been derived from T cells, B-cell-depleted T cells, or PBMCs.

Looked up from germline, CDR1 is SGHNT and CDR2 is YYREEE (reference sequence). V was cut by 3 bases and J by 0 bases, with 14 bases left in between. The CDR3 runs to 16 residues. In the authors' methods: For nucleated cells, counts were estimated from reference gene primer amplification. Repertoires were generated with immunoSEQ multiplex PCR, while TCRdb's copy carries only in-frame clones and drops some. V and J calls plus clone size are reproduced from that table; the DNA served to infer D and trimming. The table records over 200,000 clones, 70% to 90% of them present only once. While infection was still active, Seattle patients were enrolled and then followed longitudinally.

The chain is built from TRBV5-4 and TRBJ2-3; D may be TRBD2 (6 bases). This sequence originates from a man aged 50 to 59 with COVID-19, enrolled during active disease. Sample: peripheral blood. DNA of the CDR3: TGTGCCAGCAGCTCCGGGGACTTACCGAGCACAGATACGCAGTATTTT. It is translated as CASSSGDLPSTDTQYF.